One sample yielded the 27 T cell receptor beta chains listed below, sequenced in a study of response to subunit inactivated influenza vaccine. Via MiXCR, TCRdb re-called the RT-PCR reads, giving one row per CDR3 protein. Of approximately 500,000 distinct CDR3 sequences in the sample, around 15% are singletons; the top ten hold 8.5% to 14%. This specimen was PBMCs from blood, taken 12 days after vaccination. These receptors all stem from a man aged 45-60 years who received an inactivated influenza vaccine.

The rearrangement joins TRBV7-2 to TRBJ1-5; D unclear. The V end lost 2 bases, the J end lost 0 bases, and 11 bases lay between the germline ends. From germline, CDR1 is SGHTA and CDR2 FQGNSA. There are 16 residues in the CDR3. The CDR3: CASSLRADYSNQPQHF. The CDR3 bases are TGTGCCAGCAGCTTAAGGGCCGATTATAGCAATCAGCCCCAGCATTTT.

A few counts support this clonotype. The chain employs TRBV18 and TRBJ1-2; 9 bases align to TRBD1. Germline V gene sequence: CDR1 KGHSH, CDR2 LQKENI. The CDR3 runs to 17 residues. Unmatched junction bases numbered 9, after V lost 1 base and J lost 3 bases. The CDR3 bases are TGTGCCAGCTCACCACAGGCTACGGGACAGGGATACTATGGCTACACCTTC. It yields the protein CASSPQATGQGYYGYTF. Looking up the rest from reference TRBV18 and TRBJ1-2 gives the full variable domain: NAGVMQNPRHLVRRRGQEARLRCSPMKGHSHVYWYRQLPEEGLKFMVYLQKENIIDESGMPKERFSAEFPKEGPSILRIQQVVRGDSAAYFCASSPQATGQGYYGYTFGSGTRLTVV.

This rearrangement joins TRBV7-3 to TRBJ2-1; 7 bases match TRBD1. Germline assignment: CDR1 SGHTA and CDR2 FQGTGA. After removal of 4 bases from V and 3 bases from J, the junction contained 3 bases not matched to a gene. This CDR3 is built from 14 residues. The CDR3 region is CASSSGGYYNEQFF. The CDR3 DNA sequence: TGTGCCAGCAGCTCAGGGGGTTACTACAATGAGCAGTTCTTC.

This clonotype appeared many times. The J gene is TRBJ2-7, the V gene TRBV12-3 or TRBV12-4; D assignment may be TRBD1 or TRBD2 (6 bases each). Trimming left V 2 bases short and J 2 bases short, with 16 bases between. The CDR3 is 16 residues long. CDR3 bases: TGTGCCAGCAGTTTAAGGAGGATGAGGGGGGCCTACGAGCAGTACTTC. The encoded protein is CASSLRRMRGAYEQYF.

The CDR3 region is CASSPPLQGAGEKLFF. CDR3 DNA sequence: TGTGCCAGCAGCCCCCCCTTACAGGGGGCAGGGGAAAAACTGTTTTTT. The chain employs TRBV11-2 and TRBJ1-4; TRBD1 matches at 9 bases. The germline CDR1 and CDR2 sequences are SGHAT and FQNNGV. After removal of 5 bases from V and 8 bases from J, the junction contained 12 bases not matched to a gene. This CDR3 spans 16 amino acids.

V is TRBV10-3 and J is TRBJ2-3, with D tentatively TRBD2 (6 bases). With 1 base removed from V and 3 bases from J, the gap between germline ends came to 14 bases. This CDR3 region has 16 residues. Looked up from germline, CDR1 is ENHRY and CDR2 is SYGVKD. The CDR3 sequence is CAISEWYNLATDTQYF. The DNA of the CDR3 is TGTGCCATCAGTGAGTGGTACAATCTAGCGACAGATACGCAGTATTTT.

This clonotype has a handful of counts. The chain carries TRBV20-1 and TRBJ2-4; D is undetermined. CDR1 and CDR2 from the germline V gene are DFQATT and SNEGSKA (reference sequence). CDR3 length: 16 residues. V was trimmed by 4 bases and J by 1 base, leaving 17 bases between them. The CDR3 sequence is CSAKPLGWLAKNIQYF. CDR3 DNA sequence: TGCAGTGCTAAACCCCTAGGGTGGTTGGCCAAAAACATTCAGTACTTC.

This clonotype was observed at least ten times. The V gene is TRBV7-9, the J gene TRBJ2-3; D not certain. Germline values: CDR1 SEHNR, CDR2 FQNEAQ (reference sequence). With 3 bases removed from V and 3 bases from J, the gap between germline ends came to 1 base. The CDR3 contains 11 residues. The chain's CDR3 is CASSLTDTQYF. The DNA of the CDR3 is TGTGCCAGCAGCTTGACAGATACGCAGTATTTT.

CDR3 amino acids: CASSQVLGGPQHF. DNA of the CDR3: TGCGCCAGCAGCCAAGTCCTGGGGGGACCCCAGCATTTT. V is TRBV4-3 and J is TRBJ1-5; TRBD1 might be the D (5 bases). The CDR3 covers 13 residues. Germline CDR1 is LGHNA and CDR2 is YSLEER. Trimming shortened V by 1 base and J by 10 bases, and 11 bases separated the two germline ends.

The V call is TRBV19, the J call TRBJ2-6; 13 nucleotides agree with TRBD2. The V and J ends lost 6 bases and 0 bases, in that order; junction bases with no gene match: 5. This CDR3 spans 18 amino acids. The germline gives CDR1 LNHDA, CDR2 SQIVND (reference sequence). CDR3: CASSRLAGGLSGANVLTF. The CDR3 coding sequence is TGTGCCAGTAGCCGACTAGCGGGGGGACTCTCTGGGGCCAACGTCCTGACTTTC.

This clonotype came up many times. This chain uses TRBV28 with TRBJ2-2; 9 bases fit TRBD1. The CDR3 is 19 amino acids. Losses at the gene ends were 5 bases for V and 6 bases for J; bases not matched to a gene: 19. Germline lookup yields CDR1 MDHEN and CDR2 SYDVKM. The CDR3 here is CASSTLSGTGTRSPGELFF. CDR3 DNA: TGTGCCAGCAGTACCCTGTCCGGGACAGGGACAAGATCTCCCGGGGAGCTGTTTTTT. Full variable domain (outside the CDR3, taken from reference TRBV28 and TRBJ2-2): DVKVTQSSRYLVKRTGEKVFLECVQDMDHENMFWYRQDPGLGLRLIYFSYDVKMKEKGDIPEGYSVSREKKERFSLILESASTNQTSMYLCASSTLSGTGTRSPGELFFGEGSRLTVL.

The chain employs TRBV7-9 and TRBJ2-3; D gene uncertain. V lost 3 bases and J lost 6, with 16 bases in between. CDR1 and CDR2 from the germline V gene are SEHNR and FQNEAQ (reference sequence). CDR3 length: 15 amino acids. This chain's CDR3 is CASSLVIPRIDTQYF. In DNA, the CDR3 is TGTGCCAGCAGCTTGGTAATTCCCCGGATCGATACGCAGTATTTT. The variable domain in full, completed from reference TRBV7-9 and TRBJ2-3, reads DTGVSQNPRHKITKRGQNVTFRCDPISEHNRLYWYRQTLGQGPEFLTYFQNEAQLEKSRLLSDRFSAERPKGSFSTLEIQRTEQGDSAMYLCASSLVIPRIDTQYFGPGTRLTVL.

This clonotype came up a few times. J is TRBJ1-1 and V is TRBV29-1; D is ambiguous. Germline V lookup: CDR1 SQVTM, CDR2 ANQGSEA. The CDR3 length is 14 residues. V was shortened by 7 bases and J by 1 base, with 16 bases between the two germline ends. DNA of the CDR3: TGCAGCGCCCTAAAGGAGGCTTGGAACACTGAAGCTTTCTTT. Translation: CSALKEAWNTEAFF.

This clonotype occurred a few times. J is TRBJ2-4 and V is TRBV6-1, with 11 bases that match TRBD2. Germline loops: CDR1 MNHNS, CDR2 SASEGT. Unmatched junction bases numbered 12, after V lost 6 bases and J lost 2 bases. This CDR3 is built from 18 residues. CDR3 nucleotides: TGTGCCAGCAGCCCCGGGACTAGCGGCGCCAGGACCAAAAACATTCAGTACTTC. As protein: CASSPGTSGARTKNIQYF.

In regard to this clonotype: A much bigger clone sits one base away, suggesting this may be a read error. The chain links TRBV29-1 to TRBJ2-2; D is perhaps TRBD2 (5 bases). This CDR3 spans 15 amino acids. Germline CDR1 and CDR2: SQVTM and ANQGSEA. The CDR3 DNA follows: TGCAGCGTTGCGGCTAGCCAGGCGAACGCCGGGGAGCTGTTTTTT. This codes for CSVAASQANAGELFF.

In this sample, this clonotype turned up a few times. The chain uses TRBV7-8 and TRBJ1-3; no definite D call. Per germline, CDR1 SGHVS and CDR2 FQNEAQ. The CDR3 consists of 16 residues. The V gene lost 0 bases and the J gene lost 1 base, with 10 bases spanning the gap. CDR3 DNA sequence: TGTGCCAGCAGCTTAGCAATCGGGGTTTCTGGAAACACCATATATTTT. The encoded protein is CASSLAIGVSGNTIYF.

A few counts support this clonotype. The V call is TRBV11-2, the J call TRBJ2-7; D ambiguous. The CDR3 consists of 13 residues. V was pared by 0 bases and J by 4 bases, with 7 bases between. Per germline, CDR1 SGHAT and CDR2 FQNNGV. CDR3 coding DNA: TGTGCCAGCAGCTTAGATCCCGGTTACGAGCAGTACTTC. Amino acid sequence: CASSLDPGYEQYF.

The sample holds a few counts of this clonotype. CDR3: CASSYLGPGYQPQHF. The DNA for the CDR3 is TGTGCCAGCAGTTACCTGGGGCCCGGGTATCAGCCCCAGCATTTT. The rearrangement joins TRBV6-5 to TRBJ1-5; D possibly corresponds to TRBD1 (5 bases). The CDR3 spans 15 residues. V lost 2 bases to trimming and J lost 5 bases, with 13 bases between them. Germline lookup yields CDR1 MNHEY and CDR2 SVGAGI.

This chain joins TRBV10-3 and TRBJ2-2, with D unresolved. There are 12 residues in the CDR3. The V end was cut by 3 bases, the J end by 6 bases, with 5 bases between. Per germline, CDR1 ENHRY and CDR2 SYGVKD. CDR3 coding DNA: TGTGCCATCAGTGACAGCGCCGGGGAGCTGTTTTTT. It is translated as CAISDSAGELFF.

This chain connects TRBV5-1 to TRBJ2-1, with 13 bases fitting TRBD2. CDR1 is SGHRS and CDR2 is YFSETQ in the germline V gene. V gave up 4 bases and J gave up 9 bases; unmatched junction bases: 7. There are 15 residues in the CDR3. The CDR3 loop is CASSPGLAGDGEQFF. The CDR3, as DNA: TGCGCCAGCAGCCCAGGACTAGCGGGAGACGGTGAGCAGTTCTTC.

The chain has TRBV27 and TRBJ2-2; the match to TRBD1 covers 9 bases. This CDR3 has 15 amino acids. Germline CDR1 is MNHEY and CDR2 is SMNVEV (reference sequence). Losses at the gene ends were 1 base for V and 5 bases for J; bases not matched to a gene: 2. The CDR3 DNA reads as TGTGCCAGCAGTTTATACAGGGGGCATACCGGGGAGCTGTTTTTT. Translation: CASSLYRGHTGELFF.

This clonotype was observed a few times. CDR3 coding DNA: TGCAGCGCTCTAAGGGGATATGAGACCCAGTACTTC. Translated: CSALRGYETQYF. The chain combines TRBV29-1 with TRBJ2-5; D perhaps matches TRBD1 (5 bases). The V end lost 7 bases, the J end lost 5 bases, and 14 bases lay between the germline ends. The germline CDR1 and CDR2 sequences are SQVTM and ANQGSEA. CDR3 length: 12 residues.

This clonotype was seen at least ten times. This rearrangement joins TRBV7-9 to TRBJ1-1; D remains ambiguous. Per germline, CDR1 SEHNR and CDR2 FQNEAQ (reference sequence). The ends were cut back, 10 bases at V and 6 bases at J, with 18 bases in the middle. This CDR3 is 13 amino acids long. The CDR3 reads CATRDLINAEAFF. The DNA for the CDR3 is TGTGCCACACGCGACCTAATTAACGCTGAAGCTTTCTTT.

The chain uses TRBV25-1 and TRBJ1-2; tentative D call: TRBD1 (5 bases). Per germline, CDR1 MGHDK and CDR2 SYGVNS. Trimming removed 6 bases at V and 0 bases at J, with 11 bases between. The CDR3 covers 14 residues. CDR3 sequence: CASRGDYPNYGYTF. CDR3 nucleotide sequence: TGTGCCAGCAGAGGGGACTATCCTAACTATGGCTACACCTTC.

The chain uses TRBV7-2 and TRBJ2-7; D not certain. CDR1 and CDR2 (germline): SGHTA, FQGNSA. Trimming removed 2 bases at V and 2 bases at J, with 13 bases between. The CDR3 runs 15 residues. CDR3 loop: CASSLSGATAYEQYF. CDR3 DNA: TGTGCCAGCAGCTTAAGTGGAGCGACGGCCTACGAGCAGTACTTC.

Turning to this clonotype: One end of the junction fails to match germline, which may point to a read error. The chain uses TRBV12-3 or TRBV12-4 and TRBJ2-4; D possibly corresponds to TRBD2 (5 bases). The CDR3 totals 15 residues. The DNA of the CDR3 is TGTGCCAGCAGCTCCGGGATCCGAGCCGAAAACATTCAGTACTTC. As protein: CASSSGIRAENIQYF.

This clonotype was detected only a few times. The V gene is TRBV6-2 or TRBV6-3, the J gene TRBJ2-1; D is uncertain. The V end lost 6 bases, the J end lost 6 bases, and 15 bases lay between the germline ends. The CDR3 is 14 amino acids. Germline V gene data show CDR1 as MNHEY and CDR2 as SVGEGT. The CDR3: CASRHPVSTNEQFF. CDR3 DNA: TGTGCCAGCAGACACCCAGTTAGCACCAATGAGCAGTTCTTC.